This T cell receptor (beta chain) was captured in a study of cytomegalovirus exposure and HLA in healthy donors. The PCR made use of 60 Vbeta and 13 Jbeta primers. Method: immunoSEQ multiplex PCR; TCRdb's copy keeps in-frame clones and lacks some. The sample carries about 140,000 clones, approximately 80% recorded once. The CDR3 consists of 13 residues. Trimming pared 0 bases from V and 4 bases from J, leaving 6 bases between. Germline V gene sequence: CDR1 SGHTA, CDR2 FQGNSA. This TCR derives from a woman in her forties in good health and CMV-seronegative. The rearrangement links TRBV7-2 to TRBJ1-2; tentatively, D is TRBD1 (6 bases). Sequencing was carried out using PBMCs. The CDR3 loop reads CASSLAQGYGYTF. In nucleotides, the CDR3 is TGTGCCAGCAGCTTAGCACAGGGCTATGGCTACACCTTC.